The entry below gives a single T cell receptor (beta chain) sequence along with its context. Its antigen is not known. TCRdb's copy holds only in-frame clones and misses some; the assay was immunoSEQ multiplex PCR. The sample shows about 34,000 clones, over 95% of them seen only once. V shed 3 bases and J 4 bases; nucleotides not matched to a gene: 4. The CDR3 is made up of 15 amino acids. Germline-derived CDR1 and CDR2 are MDHEN and SYDVKM. These data originate in a study of circulating and synovial CD4+ cells in juvenile arthritis. Study conclusions and caveats: Overlap with synovium rose as more T cells were sequenced. These repertoires were less diverse than bulk blood CD4 repertoires. Traditional Vbeta family usage analysis missed the pathogenic-like versus bulk difference. T cell genome counts differed by at least an order of magnitude between CPL and CD4 samples.

Source material: CD4+ T cells from blood. The chain employs TRBV28 and TRBJ1-5; 9 bases match TRBD1. This clonotype was obtained from a human donor with juvenile idiopathic arthritis. The CDR3 protein is CASSFGGQGNQPQHF. CDR3 nucleotide sequence: TGTGCCAGCAGTTTCGGTGGACAGGGGAATCAGCCCCAGCATTTT.